This TCR beta chain appears in the sequencing data of a study of OX40 agonist ivuxolimab in advanced cancers. The overall study: Patients were treated with intravenous ivuxolimab, dosed at 0.01 to 10 mg/kg and infused every 2 weeks. The study reported partial responses in three patients: one hepatocellular carcinoma, two cutaneous melanoma.

Any history of autoimmune disease or systemic immunosuppression disqualified patients. The CDR3 runs 14 residues. With 4 bases clipped from V and 1 base from J, the junction kept 3 bases outside the gene matches. Germline CDR1 LGHNA, CDR2 YNFKEQ. Method: immunoSEQ multiplex PCR; TCRdb's copy keeps in-frame clones and lacks some. The sample yields 45,000 to 60,000 clones, roughly 78% seen once. The sequenced sample was CD4+ or CD8+ T cells sorted from blood, obtained in a trial of the OX40 agonist ivuxolimab. The rearrangement uses TRBV4-2 and TRBJ2-7; 8 bases agree with TRBD2. The source of this sequence is an adult with an advanced solid tumor such as melanoma, head and neck, liver or kidney cancer. CDR3 residues: CASSPGGSSYEQYF. The CDR3 nucleotides are TGTGCCAGCAGCCCGGGGGGGAGTTCCTACGAGCAGTACTTC.